What follows are 29 T cell receptor beta chains derived from one specimen sequenced in a study of blood T cell repertoires in COVID-19. TCRdb's copy holds only in-frame clones and misses some; the assay was immunoSEQ multiplex PCR. The sample has about 130,000 clones, roughly 80% seen once. The sequencing input was peripheral blood. The origin of the receptors is a woman over 75 with acute or convalescent COVID-19.

This chain connects TRBV6-5 to TRBJ1-2; D is perhaps TRBD1 (5 bases). Trimming cost V 7 bases and J 6 bases, with 15 bases left between them. This CDR3 has 13 amino acids. Germline CDR1 and CDR2: MNHEY and SVGAGI. The CDR3 bases are TGTGCCAGCACTTCAGCCAGGGTAAATGGCTACACCTTC. This sequence encodes CASTSARVNGYTF.

This clone turned up a few times. The chain employs TRBV27 and TRBJ2-2, with TRBD1 matching over 7 bases. Germline loops: CDR1 MNHEY, CDR2 SMNVEV (reference sequence). Trimming removed 6 bases from V and 14 bases from J; junction bases left unmatched: 12. The CDR3 is 13 residues long. This CDR3 reads CASSRTTGLELFF. CDR3 coding DNA: TGTGCCAGCAGCCGGACGACAGGGCTCGAACTGTTTTTT.

The chain employs TRBV20-1 and TRBJ2-5; D possibly corresponds to TRBD1 (5 bases). Trimming shortened V by 3 bases and J by 2 bases, and 13 bases separated the two germline ends. The length of the CDR3 is 14 residues. Germline V gives CDR1 DFQATT, CDR2 SNEGSKA (reference sequence). CDR3 DNA sequence: TGCAGTGCTAGTTGGCAAACAGGACAAGAGACCCAGTACTTC. Encoded protein: CSASWQTGQETQYF.

This clone was seen a handful of times. V is TRBV5-1 and J is TRBJ1-4, with 9 bases fitting TRBD1. This CDR3 region has 15 residues. The germline V gene encodes CDR1 SGHRS and CDR2 YFSETQ. With V trimmed by 1 base and J by 5 bases, 3 bases remained unmatched. The CDR3 is CASSLSTGGNEKLFF. CDR3 in DNA: TGCGCCAGCAGCTTGAGCACAGGGGGCAATGAAAAACTGTTTTTT.

This clone has a single count. J is TRBJ2-5 and V is TRBV13; 10 bases fit TRBD1. Germline values: CDR1 PRHDT, CDR2 FYEKMQ (reference sequence). This CDR3 has 16 residues. After removal of 4 bases from V and 4 bases from J, the junction contained 9 bases not matched to a gene. CDR3 sequence: CASSSRQGALGETQYF. DNA of the CDR3: TGTGCCAGCAGCTCGAGACAGGGGGCGCTTGGAGAGACCCAGTACTTC. Drawing the rest from reference TRBV13 and TRBJ2-5, the complete variable domain is AAGVIQSPRHLIKEKRETATLKCYPIPRHDTVYWYQQGPGQDPQFLISFYEKMQSDKGSIPDRFSAQQFSDYHSELNMSSLELGDSALYFCASSSRQGALGETQYFGPGTRLLVL.

This chain connects TRBV6-2 or TRBV6-3 to TRBJ1-2; TRBD1 might be the D (6 bases). The CDR3 is made up of 15 amino acids. The germline CDR1 and CDR2 sequences are MNHEY and SVGEGT. V lost 0 bases to trimming and J lost 3 bases, with 11 bases between them. CDR3 in amino acids: CASSYSGTTYYGYTF. CDR3 coding DNA: TGTGCCAGCAGTTACTCAGGGACAACGTACTATGGCTACACCTTC.

The chain's CDR3 is CASSPGTGLLNEKLFF. CDR3 bases: TGTGCCAGCAGCCCCGGGACAGGGTTACTCAATGAAAAACTGTTTTTT. This sequence joins TRBV7-9 and TRBJ1-4, with 9 nucleotides matching TRBD1. The CDR3 has 16 residues. Germline V gene lookup returns CDR1 SEHNR and CDR2 FQNEAQ (reference sequence). Trimming removed 5 bases from V and 5 bases from J; junction bases left unmatched: 9. The full variable domain, completed using reference TRBV7-9 and TRBJ1-4, is DTGVSQNPRHKITKRGQNVTFRCDPISEHNRLYWYRQTLGQGPEFLTYFQNEAQLEKSRLLSDRFSAERPKGSFSTLEIQRTEQGDSAMYLCASSPGTGLLNEKLFFGSGTQLSVL.

The genes are TRBV7-2 and TRBJ2-7; tentatively, D is TRBD2 (6 bases). Trimming took 2 bases from V and 2 from J, leaving 13 bases between them. The CDR3 contains 15 residues. Germline lookup yields CDR1 SGHTA and CDR2 FQGNSA. Written as DNA, the CDR3 is TGTGCCAGCAGCTTAAGGAGGGCAGCCACCTACGAGCAGTACTTC. Translation gives CASSLRRAATYEQYF.

The sample holds one count of this clone. J is TRBJ2-2 and V is TRBV2, with D possibly TRBD2 on 5 matching bases. Germline CDR1 reads SNHLY; CDR2 reads FYNNEI. With 6 bases removed from V and 2 bases from J, the gap between germline ends came to 13 bases. This CDR3 has 15 residues. The CDR3, as DNA: TGTGCCAGCAGAAGAGAGACTACCAACACCGGGGAGCTGTTTTTT. As protein: CASRRETTNTGELFF.

Here the CDR3 DNA reads TGTGCCAGCAGCTTAGGTCTAGCGGGGTTATACAATGAGCAGTTCTTC. This gives the protein CASSLGLAGLYNEQFF. The V and J genes are TRBV11-2 and TRBJ2-1; TRBD2 agrees at 9 bases. This CDR3 has 16 amino acids. From germline, CDR1 is SGHAT and CDR2 FQNNGV. V was clipped by 1 base and J by 4 bases; unmatched bases: 5.

This clone has just one count. The chain combines TRBV21-1 with TRBJ1-6; the DNA was not used to check the table's D call, TRBD1. TRBV21-1 is shown as a pseudogene. This CDR3 is built from 11 residues. CDR3 in DNA: TGTGCCAGTCCCATTTATTCACCCCTCCACTTT. Its protein product is CASPIYSPLHF.

The chain is built from TRBV19 and TRBJ1-1; TRBD1 matches 9 bases. Germline V lookup: CDR1 LNHDA, CDR2 SQIVND (reference sequence). After removal of 5 bases from V and 3 bases from J, the junction contained 13 bases not matched to a gene. The CDR3 has 17 amino acids. The CDR3 DNA sequence: TGTGCCAGTAGTGTGCCGGGACAGGGAAGGAGGGACACTGAAGCTTTCTTT. Residues: CASSVPGQGRRDTEAFF.

The J gene is TRBJ2-5, the V gene TRBV7-9; tentatively, D is TRBD2 (5 bases). Germline lookup yields CDR1 SEHNR and CDR2 FQNEAQ (reference sequence). V lost 1 base and J 4 bases, leaving 10 bases between the germline ends. CDR3 size: 14 residues. CDR3: CASSLVGRGETQYF. For the CDR3, the DNA is TGTGCCAGCAGCTTAGTCGGACGGGGAGAGACCCAGTACTTC.

V is TRBV30 and J is TRBJ1-5; 7 nucleotides match TRBD1. Germline assignment: CDR1 GTSNPN and CDR2 SVGIG (reference sequence). CDR3 length: 15 amino acids. The V gene end was trimmed by 3 bases and the J gene end by 7 bases; junction bases not matched to a gene: 12. The DNA of the CDR3 is TGTGCCTGGAGCAACTCGGGACAGTACAAGCAGCCCCAGCATTTT. Encoded protein: CAWSNSGQYKQPQHF.

This clone was seen a single time. The CDR3 region is CASSDGLAGTNTGELFF. The DNA for the CDR3 is TGCGCCAGCAGTGACGGACTAGCGGGAACGAACACCGGGGAGCTGTTTTTT. V usage is TRBV10-1 and J usage is TRBJ2-2, with TRBD2 matching 12 bases. Germline loops: CDR1 WNHNN, CDR2 SYGVQD (reference sequence). The CDR3 contains 17 residues. Trimming at V came to 3 bases and at J to 0 bases, leaving 2 bases not matched to a gene.

The J gene is TRBJ2-5, the V gene TRBV20-1, with a tentative D call TRBD1 (5 bases). CDR1 and CDR2 from the germline V gene are DFQATT and SNEGSKA (reference sequence). Deletions cut 3 bases from V and 5 bases from J, with 13 bases between. The CDR3 contains 13 residues. The CDR3 is CSASPSGSETQYF. For the CDR3, the DNA is TGCAGTGCTAGTCCCTCAGGGTCGGAGACCCAGTACTTC.

The CDR3 protein is CASSYLQGEKLFF. Here the CDR3 DNA reads TGTGCCAGCAGTTACCTGCAGGGTGAAAAACTGTTTTTT. V and J are TRBV6-5 and TRBJ1-4; TRBD1 might be the D (5 bases). Deletions cut 2 bases from V and 7 bases from J, with 8 bases between. The germline V gene encodes CDR1 MNHEY and CDR2 SVGAGI. The CDR3 covers 13 residues.

This chain connects TRBV3-1 (or the pseudogene TRBV3-2) to TRBJ1-1; 7 bases align to TRBD1. With 4 bases clipped from V and 3 bases from J, the junction kept 17 bases outside the gene matches. Germline CDR1 is LGHDT and CDR2 is YNNKEL (reference sequence). The CDR3 loop spans 18 amino acids. CDR3 sequence: CASSRTTGVGSSDTEAFF. The DNA of the CDR3 is TGTGCCAGCAGCCGAACTACAGGGGTTGGGTCTTCGGACACTGAAGCTTTCTTT.

This clone was detected only once. The rearrangement uses TRBV11-2 and TRBJ2-3; D might be TRBD2 (6 bases). There are 15 residues in the CDR3. V dropped 5 bases and J dropped 4 bases, with 16 bases sitting between them. Germline CDR1 reads SGHAT; CDR2 reads FQNNGV. In DNA form, the CDR3 reads TGTGCCAGCAGCACCCAACTAGCATCGGCAGATACGCAGTATTTT. Translated, it gives CASSTQLASADTQYF.

This rearrangement joins TRBV5-6 to TRBJ1-5, with TRBD1 as a possible D gene (6 bases). CDR3 length: 14 amino acids. CDR1 and CDR2 (germline): SGHDT, YYEEEE. V lost 1 base and J 2 bases, leaving 7 bases between the germline ends. Here the CDR3 reads CASSLTGRNQPQHF. In DNA, the CDR3 is TGTGCCAGCAGCTTGACAGGGCGCAATCAGCCCCAGCATTTT. Full variable domain (rest looked up from reference TRBV5-6 and TRBJ1-5): DAGVTQSPTHLIKTRGQQVTLRCSPKSGHDTVSWYQQALGQGPQFIFQYYEEEERQRGNFPDRFSGHQFPNYSSELNVNALLLGDSALYLCASSLTGRNQPQHFGDGTRLSIL.

The chain joins TRBV10-3 to TRBJ2-7, with 7 bases identical to TRBD1. The CDR3 is 15 amino acids. J was trimmed by 2 bases and V by 5 bases; bases with no gene match: 9. Germline CDR1 is ENHRY and CDR2 is SYGVKD. The CDR3, as DNA: TGTGCCATCAGTAGGCCTGAGACAGGGACCTACGAGCAGTACTTC. Amino acid sequence: CAISRPETGTYEQYF.

The genes are TRBV4-1 and TRBJ1-2, with no clear D. Germline CDR1 and CDR2: MGHRA and YSYEKL. Trimming cost V 4 bases and J 2 bases, with 8 bases left between them. The CDR3 length is 13 residues. CDR3 in amino acids: CASSPYLNYGYTF. The CDR3 DNA sequence: TGCGCCAGCAGCCCGTACTTAAACTATGGCTACACCTTC.

The chain recombines TRBV25-1 with TRBJ1-2; 7 positions match TRBD1. J was trimmed by 8 bases and V by 7 bases; bases with no gene match: 7. CDR1 MGHDK and CDR2 SYGVNS come from the germline V gene. The CDR3 runs to 12 residues. CDR3 in DNA: TGTGCCAGCATAAAGACAGGGTGCGGCTACACCTTC. Protein sequence: CASIKTGCGYTF.

The V call is TRBV13, the J call TRBJ2-5; D is possibly TRBD2 (6 bases). CDR3 length: 13 amino acids. Germline CDR1 reads PRHDT; CDR2 reads FYEKMQ (reference sequence). V lost 3 bases and J lost 5, with 10 bases in between. The CDR3: CASSFSGRETQYF. The CDR3 DNA reads TGTGCCAGCAGCTTCTCAGGGAGGGAGACCCAGTACTTC. Full variable domain (outside the CDR3, taken from reference TRBV13 and TRBJ2-5): AAGVIQSPRHLIKEKRETATLKCYPIPRHDTVYWYQQGPGQDPQFLISFYEKMQSDKGSIPDRFSAQQFSDYHSELNMSSLELGDSALYFCASSFSGRETQYFGPGTRLLVL.

This clone was recorded once. The chain joins TRBV29-1 to TRBJ1-2; D is unresolved. The V gene lost 4 bases and the J gene lost 1 base, with 4 bases spanning the gap. CDR1 is SQVTM and CDR2 is ANQGSEA in the germline V gene. The CDR3 is 11 residues long. The chain's CDR3 is CSVAINYGYTF. The CDR3 region has the DNA TGCAGCGTTGCTATTAACTATGGCTACACCTTC.

This sequence joins TRBV19 and TRBJ2-7; 8 bases are shared with TRBD2. J gave up 4 bases and V 6 bases, and 8 bases lay outside the gene matches. The CDR3 has 14 amino acids. The germline V gene encodes CDR1 LNHDA and CDR2 SQIVND (reference sequence). CDR3 protein: CASSPQLAGYEQYF. The CDR3 DNA follows: TGTGCCAGTAGCCCCCAGCTAGCGGGTTACGAGCAGTACTTC.

The rearrangement uses TRBV19 and TRBJ1-2, with 9 positions matching TRBD1. Trimming took 6 bases from V and 6 from J; bases not matched to a gene: 8. The CDR3 length is 14 residues. CDR1 and CDR2 (germline): LNHDA, SQIVND (reference sequence). As DNA, the CDR3 is TGTGCCAGTAGCTTACAGGGGGCGCCGAATGGCTACACCTTC. It encodes CASSLQGAPNGYTF.

The genes are TRBV30 and TRBJ2-7; D gene unclear. V lost 8 bases, J lost 3 bases, and 11 bases lay in between. The germline CDR1 and CDR2 sequences are GTSNPN and SVGIG (reference sequence). The length of the CDR3 is 11 residues. CDR3: CALGALYEQYF. CDR3 coding DNA: TGTGCCCTAGGCGCCCTCTACGAGCAGTACTTC.

This clone came up many times. This chain uses TRBV2 with TRBJ1-1; 7 positions agree with TRBD1. This CDR3 is 14 amino acids long. The V and J ends lost 5 bases and 7 bases, in that order; junction bases with no gene match: 10. Germline V gene data show CDR1 as SNHLY and CDR2 as FYNNEI. As DNA, the CDR3 is TGTGCCAGCAGTCCCGGAGGGGCAGGGGGTGAAGCTTTCTTT. Residues: CASSPGGAGGEAFF.